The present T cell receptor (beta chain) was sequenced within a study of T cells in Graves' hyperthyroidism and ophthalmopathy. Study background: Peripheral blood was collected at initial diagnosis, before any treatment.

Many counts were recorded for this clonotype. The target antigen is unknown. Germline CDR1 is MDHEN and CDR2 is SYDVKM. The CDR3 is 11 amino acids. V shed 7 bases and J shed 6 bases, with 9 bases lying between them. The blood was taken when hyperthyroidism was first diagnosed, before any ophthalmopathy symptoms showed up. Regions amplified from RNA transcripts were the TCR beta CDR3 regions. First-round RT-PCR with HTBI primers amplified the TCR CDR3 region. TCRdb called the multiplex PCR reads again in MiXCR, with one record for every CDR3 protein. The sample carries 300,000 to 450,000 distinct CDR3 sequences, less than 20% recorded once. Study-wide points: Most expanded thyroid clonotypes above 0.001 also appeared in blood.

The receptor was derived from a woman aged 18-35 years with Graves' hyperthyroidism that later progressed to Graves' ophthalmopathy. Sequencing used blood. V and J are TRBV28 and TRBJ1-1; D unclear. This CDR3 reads CASIRAPEAFF. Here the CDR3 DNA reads TGTGCCAGCATACGGGCCCCTGAAGCTTTCTTT.